This T cell receptor beta chain was recorded in a study of OX40 agonist ivuxolimab in advanced cancers. The germline gives CDR1 MGHDK, CDR2 SYGVNS. The V gene lost 0 bases and the J gene lost 4 bases, with 10 bases spanning the gap. The CDR3 extends over 14 amino acids. Profiled with immunoSEQ multiplex PCR; TCRdb holds only in-frame clones, not every one. Of about 12,000 clones listed, approximately 75% are singletons. The sample consisted of CD4+ or CD8+ T cells sorted from blood, taken in a trial of the OX40 agonist ivuxolimab. The sequence came from an adult with an advanced solid tumor such as melanoma, head and neck, liver or kidney cancer. The rearrangement uses TRBV25-1 and TRBJ2-7, with D maybe TRBD1 (6 bases). The CDR3 here is CASSEYYREYEQYF. CDR3 DNA: TGTGCCAGCAGTGAATACTACAGGGAGTACGAGCAGTACTTC.